The 6 T cell receptor beta chains below all came from one sample that was sequenced in a study of beta chain features in type 1 diabetes (dated by TCRdb to the late 2010s). For these TCRs, the target antigens are not known. To prepare the library, the immunoSEQ multiplex PCR assay was applied. All of the isolated RNA was reverse transcribed with the High Capacity cDNA Reverse Transcription Kit, so expressed TCRB transcripts were sequenced. Sourced from immuneACCESS, this table was stored by TCRdb with only in-frame sequences that have V and J called. A share of the clones is absent; for the studies checked, an unresolved V gene accounts for under half, and the remainder has no known explanation. Across this sample there are some 200,000 clones, with under 20% seen only once. Roughly 0.08% of the sample is held by the ten biggest clonotypes. What the authors observed across the whole study: Type 1 diabetes patients showed a moderate but significant shortening of TCRB CDR3 length in all four CD4+ subsets.

Sequencing was performed on naive CD4+ T cells from blood. Interpreted using the paper, the cell subset or site label stands for: true naive CD4+ T cells. These TCRs come from a young man with type 1 diabetes.

The chain carries TRBV7-2 and TRBJ2-2; 10 bases agree with TRBD2. Germline CDR1 SGHTA, CDR2 FQGNSA. The ends lost 5 bases at V and 1 base at J; junction bases unmatched: 4. The CDR3 covers 16 residues. In nucleotides, the CDR3 is TGTGCCAGCAGCCGCCTAGCGGGGGAGAACACCGGGGAGCTGTTTTTT. Translation gives CASSRLAGENTGELFF.

Comment on this clone: The junction differs from germline at one of its ends, possibly a read error. The chain carries TRBV29-1 and TRBJ2-5, with D uncertain. This CDR3 comprises 12 residues. Germline V gene data show CDR1 as SQVTM and CDR2 as ANQGSEA. As DNA, the CDR3 is TGCTGCGTTGAGAGTTCTCAAGAGACCCAGTACTTC. This encodes CCVESSQETQYF.

This clone was counted a few times. The chain is built from TRBV7-2 and TRBJ2-5; 7 nucleotides agree with TRBD1. The CDR3 consists of 16 residues. Germline V lookup: CDR1 SGHTA, CDR2 FQGNSA. J lost 2 bases, V lost 5 bases, and 11 bases had no gene match. CDR3 in DNA: TGTGCCAGCAGCGGGTCATCCGGGACAGAGCAAGAGACCCAGTACTTC. As protein: CASSGSSGTEQETQYF.

The chain is built from TRBV4-2 and TRBJ2-7; D perhaps matches TRBD2 (6 bases). The CDR3 extends over 15 amino acids. CDR1 LGHNA and CDR2 YNFKEQ come from the germline V gene. V lost 0 bases and J lost 5, with 14 bases in between. The CDR3 sequence is CASSQERDLLNEQYF. CDR3 nucleotide sequence: TGTGCCAGCAGCCAAGAGCGGGATTTGTTAAACGAGCAGTACTTC.

This clone was counted between two and nine times. The chain uses TRBV2 and TRBJ2-2; D gene unclear. Trimming removed 6 bases from V and 2 bases from J, with 4 bases in between. The CDR3 sequence is 12 residues long. The germline V gene has CDR1 SNHLY and CDR2 FYNNEI. CDR3 residues: CASRSNTGELFF. CDR3 DNA: TGTGCCAGCAGAAGCAACACCGGGGAGCTGTTTTTT.

V is TRBV4-1 and J is TRBJ2-7, with TRBD1 matching over 9 bases. The V and J ends lost 4 bases and 4 bases, in that order; junction bases with no gene match: 20. The CDR3 covers 19 residues. Germline loops: CDR1 MGHRA, CDR2 YSYEKL. The DNA for the CDR3 is TGCGCCAGCAGCCTCTATTCTCCCGGACAGGGGAAATCGGTTTACGAGCAGTACTTC. This encodes CASSLYSPGQGKSVYEQYF.